This T cell receptor beta chain was identified in a study of regulatory T cells in long-lasting Graves disease. This clonotype was detected a few times. The antigen is unknown. Combining iRepertoire HTBI primers with Arm-PCR of CDR3 regions, the authors built TCR beta libraries. TCRdb reanalysed the multiplex PCR reads using MiXCR and keeps one entry per CDR3 protein. The table has fewer than 350,000 distinct CDR3 sequences, more than 15% seen once. Whole-study results and caveats: TCR diversity was lower in persistent Graves' patients than in newly diagnosed ones.

This sample's time point: newly diagnosed GD, antithyroid drugs for less than 3 months. From RNA extracted from PBMCs, the TCR library was made. Germline CDR1 is MDHEN and CDR2 is SYDVKM. The CDR3 sequence is 16 residues long. V was shortened by 2 bases and J by 6 bases, with 19 bases between the two germline ends. This specimen consisted of peripheral blood mononuclear cells (PBMCs), obtained at new diagnosis, from a patient treated with antithyroid drugs. This chain links TRBV28 with TRBJ2-5; D is ambiguous. The receptor comes from a female donor with Graves disease. CDR3 sequence reads: CASSLSSMSLPKTQYF. Here the CDR3 DNA reads TGTGCCAGCAGTTTAAGTTCTATGTCGCTACCGAAGACCCAGTACTTC.